This section outlines one T cell receptor beta chain sequence together with its context. Trimming took 6 bases from V and 9 from J; bases not matched to a gene: 8. CDR1 is SGHTA, CDR2 FQGNSA, per germline. This CDR3 region has 15 residues. These data are taken from a study of CD8 T cells in Susac syndrome. As for the study in general: Within the sequenced group of Susac syndrome patients, five or six showed active disease and fewer than 10 were in remission. Patients with Susac syndrome were therapy-naive, on corticosteroids, or on intravenous immunoglobulin alone at the time that blood was drawn.

cDNA came from about 0.51 to 1 ug RNA primed by random hexamers. TCRdb itself ran the immunoSEQ multiplex PCR reads through MiXCR, one entry per CDR3 protein. This table has 150,000 to 200,000 distinct CDR3 sequences, 90% to 95% appearing once. All included Susac syndrome patients satisfied recently defined diagnostic criteria for definite or probable disease. CD8+ and CD4+ T cells were negatively isolated; TEMRA cells were FACS-enriched. The TCR sequence derives from a human donor with Susac syndrome. This sequence joins TRBV7-2 and TRBJ2-1; 13 bases line up with TRBD2. Sequenced input: CD4+ T cells from PBMCs. The CDR3, as DNA: TGTGCCAGCAGGCGGACTAGCGGGAGACGGTTTGAGCAGTTCTTC. Translating gives CASRRTSGRRFEQFF.